This passage covers 31 T cell receptor beta chains from one sample sequenced in a study of blood T cell repertoires in COVID-19. Clones were read by immunoSEQ multiplex PCR, and TCRdb kept only the in-frame ones, dropping some. The sample holds around 73,000 clones; 70% to 85% are singletons and the top ten take roughly 4.2%. Sequenced sample: peripheral blood. The receptor source for this set is a woman aged 60-75 years with acute or convalescent COVID-19.

The J gene is TRBJ2-1, the V gene TRBV7-2; 10 bases fit TRBD1. Germline CDR1 reads SGHTA; CDR2 reads FQGNSA. The CDR3 is 16 residues long. V lost 0 bases, J lost 2 bases, and 1 base stayed unmatched. The CDR3, as DNA: TGTGCCAGCAGCTTAGCCGGACAGGGGGCCTACAATGAGCAGTTCTTC. It translates to CASSLAGQGAYNEQFF. Combining the CDR3 with reference TRBV7-2 and TRBJ2-1 gives the whole variable domain GAGVSQSPSNKVTEKGKDVELRCDPISGHTALYWYRQSLGQGLEFLIYFQGNSAPDKSGLPSDRFSAERTGGSVSTLTIQRTQQEDSAVYLCASSLAGQGAYNEQFFGPGTRLTVL.

The rearrangement links TRBV18 to TRBJ2-1; TRBD2 matches at 7 bases. The CDR3 covers 16 residues. In germline, CDR1 is KGHSH, CDR2 LQKENI. Trimming took 3 bases from V and 2 from J; bases not matched to a gene: 7. CDR3 in amino acids: CASSPPRGTTYNEQFF. The DNA of the CDR3 is TGTGCCAGCTCACCGCCCCGGGGGACTACCTACAATGAGCAGTTCTTC.

This clone was observed a few times. This chain connects TRBV7-8 to TRBJ1-4; D not resolved. The CDR3 length is 12 residues. The ends were cut back, 0 bases at V and 14 bases at J, with 10 bases in the middle. CDR1 is SGHVS and CDR2 is FQNEAQ in the germline V gene. The CDR3 nucleotides are TGTGCCAGCAGCTTAGCGAAGGGAGGTCTGTTTTTT. It specifies CASSLAKGGLFF.

J is TRBJ2-1 and V is TRBV7-9; 7 bases agree with TRBD2. CDR1 is SEHNR and CDR2 is FQNEAQ in the germline V gene (reference sequence). J gave up 9 bases and V 2 bases, and 19 bases lay outside the gene matches. The CDR3 spans 18 residues. Here the CDR3 reads CASSLHTSDLSFLTEQFF. CDR3 DNA: TGTGCCAGCAGCTTACACACTAGCGATCTCTCTTTCCTAACTGAGCAGTTCTTC.

V gene TRBV4-2 combines with J gene TRBJ1-1; 7 bases match TRBD1. Germline lookup yields CDR1 LGHNA and CDR2 YNFKEQ. Germline trimming cut 0 bases from V and 6 bases from J; bases unmatched to any gene: 4. CDR3 size: 14 residues. The CDR3 spells CASSQEGQLPEAFF. For the CDR3, the DNA is TGTGCCAGCAGCCAAGAGGGACAGTTACCTGAAGCTTTCTTT.

J is TRBJ1-1 and V is TRBV5-1; 9 bases align to TRBD1. Looked up from germline, CDR1 is SGHRS and CDR2 is YFSETQ. The CDR3 consists of 16 residues. V was pared by 2 bases and J by 1 base, with 6 bases of the junction left unmatched. CDR3 in amino acids: CASSLGQGSRNTEAFF. CDR3 DNA: TGCGCCAGCAGCTTAGGACAGGGGAGCAGGAACACTGAAGCTTTCTTT.

The V call is TRBV2, the J call TRBJ2-3, with 8 positions matching TRBD2. After removal of 5 bases from V and 2 bases from J, the junction contained 9 bases not matched to a gene. This CDR3 has 16 residues. The V gene's germline CDR1 is SNHLY and CDR2 FYNNEI. Written as DNA, the CDR3 is TGTGCCAGCAGTTTCCCGACTAGCGCATACACAGATACGCAGTATTTT. Protein: CASSFPTSAYTDTQYF.

This rearrangement joins TRBV14 to TRBJ2-5, with D possibly TRBD1 on 6 matching bases. Per the germline V gene, CDR1 is SGHDN and CDR2 is FVKESK. V was cut by 0 bases and J by 2 bases, with 10 bases left in between. This CDR3 region has 15 residues. CDR3 region: CASSQDRGIQETQYF. The CDR3 nucleotides read TGTGCCAGCAGCCAAGATAGGGGGATTCAAGAGACCCAGTACTTC.

The chain has TRBV6-6 and TRBJ2-1; D is perhaps TRBD2 (6 bases). Germline V gives CDR1 MNHNY, CDR2 SVGAGI (reference sequence). V was pared by 4 bases and J by 5 bases, with 15 bases between. CDR3 size: 15 residues. The CDR3 loop is CASSFQLASDNEQFF. The CDR3 nucleotides read TGTGCCAGCAGTTTTCAACTAGCTTCAGACAATGAGCAGTTCTTC.

This clone has just a few counts. The J gene is TRBJ2-7, the V gene TRBV12-3 or TRBV12-4; no clear D gene. The CDR3 runs 12 residues. V lost 6 bases and J lost 6, with 12 bases in between. CDR3 bases: TGTGCCAGCAGCAGGAATCGAGTCGAGCAGTACTTC. This encodes CASSRNRVEQYF.

The rearrangement joins TRBV19 to TRBJ2-7; D is perhaps TRBD2 (5 bases). Germline CDR1 is LNHDA and CDR2 is SQIVND (reference sequence). V lost 6 bases and J lost 0, with 18 bases in between. The CDR3 loop spans 16 amino acids. The CDR3 sequence: CASRRGQAASSYEQYF. CDR3 sequence (DNA): TGTGCCAGTAGACGAGGGCAGGCTGCATCCTCCTACGAGCAGTACTTC. The full variable domain, in which reference TRBV19 and TRBJ2-7 provide the parts outside the CDR3, is DGGITQSPKYLFRKEGQNVTLSCEQNLNHDAMYWYRQDPGQGLRLIYYSQIVNDFQKGDIAEGYSVSREKKESFPLTVTSAQKNPTAFYLCASRRGQAASSYEQYFGPGTRLTVT.

The CDR3: CASSPGQLRYEQYF. Written as DNA, the CDR3 is TGTGCCAGCAGCCCGGGACAGCTTAGGTACGAGCAGTACTTC. This chain links TRBV11-2 with TRBJ2-7; 7 bases map to TRBD1. Trimming removed 5 bases from V and 4 bases from J; junction bases left unmatched: 8. This CDR3 has 14 amino acids. The germline V gene has CDR1 SGHAT and CDR2 FQNNGV.

J is TRBJ2-1 and V is TRBV7-3; a possible D gene is TRBD2 (7 bases). This CDR3 region has 15 residues. Germline V gives CDR1 SGHTA, CDR2 FQGTGA. The ends were cut back, 2 bases at V and 2 bases at J, with 10 bases in the middle. CDR3 residues: CASSLGRGAYNEQFF. CDR3 nucleotide sequence: TGTGCCAGCAGCTTAGGGAGGGGGGCCTACAATGAGCAGTTCTTC.

The chain links TRBV6-5 to TRBJ1-2; 7 nucleotides match TRBD1. Per the germline V gene, CDR1 is MNHEY and CDR2 is SVGAGI. The CDR3 extends over 15 amino acids. V lost 0 bases and J lost 0; bases outside the gene matches: 1. The CDR3 here is CASSYSGTANYGYTF. CDR3 coding DNA: TGTGCCAGCAGTTACTCGGGGACAGCTAACTATGGCTACACCTTC.

This clone was seen once. V gene TRBV20-1 combines with J gene TRBJ2-2; D uncertain. Between the trimmed V and J ends, which lost 3 bases and 1 base, there was a span of 6 bases. This CDR3 comprises 13 residues. Germline CDR1 is DFQATT and CDR2 is SNEGSKA (reference sequence). CDR3 sequence: CSASSGNTGELFF. Here the CDR3 DNA reads TGCAGTGCTAGTTCGGGGAACACCGGGGAGCTGTTTTTT.

This sequence joins TRBV18 and TRBJ1-5; TRBD1 might be the D (5 bases). Looked up from germline, CDR1 is KGHSH and CDR2 is LQKENI. Trimming removed 4 bases at V and 2 bases at J, with 9 bases between. The CDR3 runs to 14 residues. The DNA of the CDR3 is TGTGCCAGCTCACGTGGGGGGGGCAATCAGCCCCAGCATTTT. This translates into CASSRGGGNQPQHF.

V gene TRBV28 combines with J gene TRBJ1-6; D is unclear. CDR1 and CDR2 from the germline V gene are MDHEN and SYDVKM. V lost 6 bases to trimming and J lost 0 bases, with 12 bases between them. The CDR3 is 16 amino acids. CDR3 amino acids: CASSPRSSSYNSPLHF. CDR3 in DNA: TGTGCCAGCAGCCCGCGTTCGAGCTCCTATAATTCACCCCTCCACTTT.

The chain has TRBV7-9 and TRBJ1-6; D is ambiguous. V dropped 3 bases and J dropped 8 bases, with 8 bases sitting between them. This CDR3 region has 13 residues. The germline V gene has CDR1 SEHNR and CDR2 FQNEAQ (reference sequence). Written as DNA, the CDR3 is TGTGCCAGCAGCTTGACAAATGATTCACCCCTCCACTTT. Its translation is CASSLTNDSPLHF.

V is TRBV10-3 and J is TRBJ2-7, with TRBD2 matching 11 bases. Trimming cost V 5 bases and J 4 bases; bases outside gene matches: 7. Germline CDR1 ENHRY, CDR2 SYGVKD. CDR3 size: 15 residues. CDR3 sequence (DNA): TGTGCCATCAGTCCTGGGACTAGCGGCTCGTACGAGCAGTACTTC. Its protein is CAISPGTSGSYEQYF.

The V and J genes are TRBV5-1 and TRBJ2-7; a weak D match, TRBD1 (6 bases). There are 14 residues in the CDR3. Germline CDR1 SGHRS, CDR2 YFSETQ. The V and J ends lost 1 base and 2 bases respectively, with 10 bases between them. DNA of the CDR3: TGCGCCAGCAGCTTGCCGACAGGTGCCTACGAGCAGTACTTC. This gives the protein CASSLPTGAYEQYF.

The chain is built from TRBV18 and TRBJ1-2, with TRBD1 matching 12 bases. This CDR3 comprises 19 residues. Per germline, CDR1 KGHSH and CDR2 LQKENI. With 3 bases clipped from V and 0 bases from J, the junction kept 11 bases outside the gene matches. The DNA of the CDR3 is TGTGCCAGCTCACCTTTTCGCGGGACAGGGGGCCGGGCTAACTATGGCTACACCTTC. Its protein product is CASSPFRGTGGRANYGYTF.

The chain employs TRBV5-5 and TRBJ2-6; TRBD2 agrees at 10 bases. The CDR3 covers 19 residues. J was trimmed by 3 bases and V by 6 bases; bases with no gene match: 15. Germline V gene data show CDR1 as SGHKS and CDR2 as YYEKEE (reference sequence). The CDR3 protein is CASNPLAGQGAGGANVLTF. The DNA for the CDR3 is TGTGCCAGCAACCCACTAGCGGGGCAGGGGGCTGGTGGGGCCAACGTCCTGACTTTC.

J is TRBJ2-3 and V is TRBV30, with 8 bases matching TRBD2. This CDR3 has 13 amino acids. Germline-derived CDR1 and CDR2 are GTSNPN and SVGIG (reference sequence). With V trimmed by 2 bases and J by 6 bases, 4 bases remained unmatched. Here the CDR3 reads CAWSQRERDTQYF. Here the CDR3 DNA reads TGTGCCTGGAGTCAGCGGGAGAGGGATACGCAGTATTTT.

This sequence joins TRBV6-5 and TRBJ1-2, with 11 nucleotides matching TRBD1. Germline CDR1 reads MNHEY; CDR2 reads SVGAGI. V shed 8 bases and J 8 bases; nucleotides not matched to a gene: 10. CDR3 length: 14 amino acids. The CDR3 loop is CASSGQGALRGYTF. CDR3 DNA sequence: TGTGCCAGCTCAGGACAGGGGGCTTTGAGAGGCTACACCTTC.

CDR3 loop: CATTGQGSEAFF. DNA for the CDR3: TGTGCCACTACGGGACAGGGGTCTGAAGCTTTCTTT. This rearrangement joins TRBV10-3 to TRBJ1-1; the match to TRBD1 covers 10 bases. Germline loops: CDR1 ENHRY, CDR2 SYGVKD. Trimming cost V 10 bases and J 6 bases; bases outside gene matches: 5. The CDR3 is 12 residues long.

J is TRBJ1-1 and V is TRBV7-9, with D maybe TRBD1 (6 bases). The CDR3 sequence is 12 residues long. Germline V gives CDR1 SEHNR, CDR2 FQNEAQ (reference sequence). Trimming stripped 5 bases from V and 12 bases from J, with 16 bases between. CDR3 amino acids: CASSPLGDIPFF. In nucleotides, the CDR3 is TGTGCCAGCAGCCCCCTAGGGGACATCCCTTTCTTT.

The CDR3 DNA reads as TGCGCCAGCGGGAATGACAGGGACGAAAGATCCAACTATGGCTACACCTTC. Encoded protein: CASGNDRDERSNYGYTF. J is TRBJ1-2 and V is TRBV10-1; 7 positions agree with TRBD1. This CDR3 is built from 17 residues. Losses at the gene ends were 8 bases for V and 2 bases for J; bases not matched to a gene: 17. Germline CDR1 is WNHNN and CDR2 is SYGVQD (reference sequence).

This chain connects TRBV2 to TRBJ2-7, with a tentative D call TRBD1 (5 bases). The germline V gene has CDR1 SNHLY and CDR2 FYNNEI. Trimming took 4 bases from V and 9 from J, leaving 13 bases between them. This CDR3 contains 12 residues. CDR3 sequence: CASSATGFRQYF. The CDR3 bases are TGTGCCAGCAGTGCAACAGGTTTCCGGCAGTACTTC.

V gene TRBV15 combines with J gene TRBJ1-1; 9 bases are shared with TRBD1. CDR1 and CDR2 from the germline V gene are LNHNV and YYDKDF (reference sequence). With 6 bases clipped from V and 1 base from J, the junction kept 3 bases outside the gene matches. The CDR3 sequence is 14 residues long. The CDR3 loop reads CATRLTGGNTEAFF. The CDR3 DNA is TGTGCCACCAGACTGACAGGGGGGAACACTGAAGCTTTCTTT. The full variable domain, completed using reference TRBV15 and TRBJ1-1, is DAMVIQNPRYQVTQFGKPVTLSCSQTLNHNVMYWYQQKSSQAPKLLFHYYDKDFNNEADTPDNFQSRRPNTSFCFLDIRSPGLGDTAMYLCATRLTGGNTEAFFGQGTRLTVV.

This clone was found a few times. This chain connects TRBV14 to TRBJ2-5; D gene ambiguous. Germline V lookup: CDR1 SGHDN, CDR2 FVKESK. The CDR3 has 11 amino acids. V gave up 5 bases and J gave up 12 bases, with 13 bases separating them. This chain's CDR3 is CASSLTTLKYF. CDR3 coding DNA: TGTGCCAGCAGCTTAACTACCCTGAAGTACTTC. Full variable domain (missing parts from reference TRBV14 and TRBJ2-5): EAGVTQFPSHSVIEKGQTVTLRCDPISGHDNLYWYRRVMGKEIKFLLHFVKESKQDESGMPNNRFLAERTGGTYSTLKVQPAELEDSGVYFCASSLTTLKYFGPGTRLLVL.

The chain couples TRBV30 to TRBJ1-6; D is uncertain. V was pared by 2 bases and J by 3 bases, with 5 bases between. Germline CDR1 GTSNPN, CDR2 SVGIG (reference sequence). The CDR3 length is 13 residues. DNA for the CDR3: TGTGCCTGGAGTCGGGACTATAATTCACCCCTCCACTTT. It is translated as CAWSRDYNSPLHF.